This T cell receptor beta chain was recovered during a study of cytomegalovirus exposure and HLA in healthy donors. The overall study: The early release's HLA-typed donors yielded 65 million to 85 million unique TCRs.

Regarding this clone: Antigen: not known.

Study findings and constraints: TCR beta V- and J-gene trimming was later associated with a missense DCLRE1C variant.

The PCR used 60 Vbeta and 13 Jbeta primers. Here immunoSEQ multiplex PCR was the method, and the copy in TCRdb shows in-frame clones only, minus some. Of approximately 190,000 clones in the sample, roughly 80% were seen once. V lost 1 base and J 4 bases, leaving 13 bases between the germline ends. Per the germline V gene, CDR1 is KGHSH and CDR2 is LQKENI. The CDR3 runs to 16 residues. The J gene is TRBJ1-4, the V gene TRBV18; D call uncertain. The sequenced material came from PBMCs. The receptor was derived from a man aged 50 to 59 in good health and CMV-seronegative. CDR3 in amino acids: CASSPLLGSGNEKLFF. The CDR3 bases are TGTGCCAGCTCACCACTCTTGGGGAGTGGTAATGAAAAACTGTTTTTT.